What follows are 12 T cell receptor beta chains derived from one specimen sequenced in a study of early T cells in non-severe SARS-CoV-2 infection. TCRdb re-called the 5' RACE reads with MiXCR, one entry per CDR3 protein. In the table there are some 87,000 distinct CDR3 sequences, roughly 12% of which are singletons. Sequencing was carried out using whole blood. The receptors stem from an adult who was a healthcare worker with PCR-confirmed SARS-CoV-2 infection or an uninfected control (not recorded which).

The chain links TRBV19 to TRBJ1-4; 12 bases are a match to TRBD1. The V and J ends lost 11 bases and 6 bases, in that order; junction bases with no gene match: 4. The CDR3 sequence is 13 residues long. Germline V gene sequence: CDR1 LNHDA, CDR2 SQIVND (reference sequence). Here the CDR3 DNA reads TGTGCCGCGGGGGACAGGGGGCATGAAAAACTGTTTTTT. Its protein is CAAGDRGHEKLFF.

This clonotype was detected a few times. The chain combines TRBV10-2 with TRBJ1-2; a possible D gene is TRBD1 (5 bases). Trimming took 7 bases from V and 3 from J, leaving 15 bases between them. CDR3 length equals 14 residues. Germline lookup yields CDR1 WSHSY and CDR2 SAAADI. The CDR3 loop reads CASIPGRGDYGYTF. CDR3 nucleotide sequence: TGCGCCAGCATCCCGGGAAGGGGCGACTATGGCTACACCTTC.

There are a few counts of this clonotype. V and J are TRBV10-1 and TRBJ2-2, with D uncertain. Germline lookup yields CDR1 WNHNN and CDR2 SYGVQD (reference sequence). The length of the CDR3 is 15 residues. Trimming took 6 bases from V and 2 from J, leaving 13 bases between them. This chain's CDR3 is CASRPDVENTGELFF. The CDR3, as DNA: TGCGCCAGCAGGCCCGATGTAGAAAACACCGGGGAGCTGTTTTTT.

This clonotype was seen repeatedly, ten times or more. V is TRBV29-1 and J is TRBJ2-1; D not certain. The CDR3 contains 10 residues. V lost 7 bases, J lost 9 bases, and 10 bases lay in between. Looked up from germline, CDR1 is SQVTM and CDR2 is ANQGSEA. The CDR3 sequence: CSALTGEQFF. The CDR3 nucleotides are TGCAGCGCCCTAACCGGTGAGCAGTTCTTC.

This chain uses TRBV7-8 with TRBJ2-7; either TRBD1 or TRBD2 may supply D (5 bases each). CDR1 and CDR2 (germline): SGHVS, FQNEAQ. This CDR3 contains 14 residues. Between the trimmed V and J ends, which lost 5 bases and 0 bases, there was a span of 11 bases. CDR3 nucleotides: TGTGCCAGCAGCCCCGGGACGTACTCCTACGAGCAGTACTTC. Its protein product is CASSPGTYSYEQYF.

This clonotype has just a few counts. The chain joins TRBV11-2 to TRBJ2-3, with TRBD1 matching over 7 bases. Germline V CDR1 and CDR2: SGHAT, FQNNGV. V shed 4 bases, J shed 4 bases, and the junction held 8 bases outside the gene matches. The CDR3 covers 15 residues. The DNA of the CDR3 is TGTGCCAGCAGCTCAGACGACAGGGTACCAGATACGCAGTATTTT. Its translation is CASSSDDRVPDTQYF.

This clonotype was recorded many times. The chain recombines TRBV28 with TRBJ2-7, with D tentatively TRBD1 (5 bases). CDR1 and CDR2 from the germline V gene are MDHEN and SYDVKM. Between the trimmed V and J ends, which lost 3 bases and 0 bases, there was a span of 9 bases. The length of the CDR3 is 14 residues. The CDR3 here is CASSFSRASYEQYF. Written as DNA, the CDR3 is TGTGCCAGCAGTTTTTCCAGGGCCTCCTACGAGCAGTACTTC.

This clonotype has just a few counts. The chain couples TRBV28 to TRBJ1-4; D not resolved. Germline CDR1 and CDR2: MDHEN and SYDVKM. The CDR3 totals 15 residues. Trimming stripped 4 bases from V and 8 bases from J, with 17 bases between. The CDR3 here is CASSSSRELREKLFF. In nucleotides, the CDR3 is TGTGCCAGCAGTTCCAGTAGGGAGCTAAGGGAAAAACTGTTTTTT. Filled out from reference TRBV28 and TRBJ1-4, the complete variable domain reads DVKVTQSSRYLVKRTGEKVFLECVQDMDHENMFWYRQDPGLGLRLIYFSYDVKMKEKGDIPEGYSVSREKKERFSLILESASTNQTSMYLCASSSSRELREKLFFGSGTQLSVL.

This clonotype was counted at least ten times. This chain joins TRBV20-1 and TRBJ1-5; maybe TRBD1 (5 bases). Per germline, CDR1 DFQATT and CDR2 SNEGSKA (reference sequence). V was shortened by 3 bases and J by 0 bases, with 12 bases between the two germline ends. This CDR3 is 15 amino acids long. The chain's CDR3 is CSASPRQYSNQPQHF. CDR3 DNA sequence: TGCAGTGCTAGCCCTCGACAGTATAGCAATCAGCCCCAGCATTTT.

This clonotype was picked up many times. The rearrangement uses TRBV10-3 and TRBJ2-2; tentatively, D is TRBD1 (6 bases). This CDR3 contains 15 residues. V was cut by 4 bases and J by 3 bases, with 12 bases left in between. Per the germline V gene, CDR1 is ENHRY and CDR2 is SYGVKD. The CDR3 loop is CAISAGEGDTGELFF. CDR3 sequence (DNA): TGTGCCATCAGTGCAGGGGAAGGAGACACCGGGGAGCTGTTTTTT.

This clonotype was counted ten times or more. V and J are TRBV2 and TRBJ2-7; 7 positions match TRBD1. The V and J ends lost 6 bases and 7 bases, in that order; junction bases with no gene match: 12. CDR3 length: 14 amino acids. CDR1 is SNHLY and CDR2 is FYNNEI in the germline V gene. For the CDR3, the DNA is TGTGCCAGCAGCCCCGGGACAGAAAGTCAAGAGCAGTACTTC. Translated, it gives CASSPGTESQEQYF.

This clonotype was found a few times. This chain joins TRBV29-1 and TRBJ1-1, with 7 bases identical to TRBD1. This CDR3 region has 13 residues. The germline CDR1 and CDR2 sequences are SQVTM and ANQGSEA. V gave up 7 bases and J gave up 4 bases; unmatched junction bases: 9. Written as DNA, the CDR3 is TGCAGCGGGAACAGGGGTAGGTCCACTGAAGCTTTCTTT. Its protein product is CSGNRGRSTEAFF.